The rows below give T cell receptor beta chains drawn from one sample of a study of tumor-infiltrating lymphocytes in primary liver carcinoma. MiXCR, run by TCRdb on the multiplex PCR reads, gives a single entry per CDR3 protein. The repertoire includes just over 300,000 distinct CDR3 sequences, around three fifths of them detected once, and over 15% sits in the top ten. Input material: peripheral blood. These receptors were taken from a woman between 25 and 40 years old with primary liver carcinoma and hepatitis B virus infection. The CDR3 runs from the conserved cysteine through the conserved F or W. D genes are given only for firm matches. Size tells how often a clone was seen (once, few, many) or the class of an expanded clone, and some rows leave it out.

TRBD1 | few | TRBJ2-7 | TRBV7-8 | CASSSRRTGPLSYEQYF | TGTGCCAGCAGCTCACGAAGGACAGGACCTTTATCATACGAGCAGTACTTC
. | few | TRBJ2-7 | TRBV21-1 | CASKRDVQDYEQYF | TGTGCCAGCAAAAGGGACGTTCAAGACTACGAGCAGTACTTC
. | . | TRBJ2-3 | TRBV6-1 | CASSGGGSLTDKQYF | TGTGCCAGCAGTGGAGGGGGTAGCCTCACGGATAAGCAGTATTTT
. | . | TRBJ2-3 | TRBV28 | CASSPWGESTDTQYF | TGTGCCAGCAGTCCTTGGGGGGAGAGCACAGATACGCAGTATTTT
. | . | TRBJ1-2 | TRBV11-2 | CARATHYNYDYIF | TGTGCCAGGGCTACTCACTATAACTATGACTACATCTTC
. | . | TRBJ1-2 | TRBV29-1 | CSVDNDTSCGYTF | TGCAGCGTTGATAATGACACGTCCTGTGGCTACACCTTC
. | . | TRBJ2-4 | TRBV29-1 | CSVEPSQGGIQHF | TGCAGCGTTGAACCATCCCAGGGAGGAATTCAGCACTTC
TRBD2 | . | TRBJ2-3 | TRBV5-1 | CASSAWLTSGTTDTQYF | TGCGCCAGCAGCGCGTGGTTAACTAGCGGTACCACAGATACGCAGTATTTT
TRBD2 | once | TRBJ2-7 | TRBV11-2 | CASSLGRASGGKISYEQYF | TGTGCCAGCAGCTTAGGTCGGGCTAGCGGGGGAAAGATCTCCTACGAGCAGTACTTC
TRBD1 | few | TRBJ2-3 | TRBV6-5 | CASSYRGTVTDTQYF | TGTGCCAGCAGTTACAGGGGGACAGTCACAGATACGCAGTATTTT
TRBD1 | . | TRBJ2-7 | TRBV29-1 | CSIVGTGGLEQYF | TGCAGCATTGTAGGCACAGGGGGCCTCGAGCAATACTTC
. | many | TRBJ2-7 | TRBV30 | CAWSEALYEQYF | TGTGCCTGGAGTGAAGCTTTATACGAGCAGTACTTC
TRBD1 | many | TRBJ2-7 | TRBV11-1 | CASSPGQFPGEQYF | TGTGCCAGCAGCCCGGGACAGTTTCCGGGGGAGCAGTACTTC
TRBD2 | . | TRBJ2-3 | TRBV18 | CASSPTSGNTQYF | TGTGCCAGCTCACCGACTAGCGGGAATACGCAGTATTTT
. | once | TRBJ2-5 | TRBV11-2 | CASTLVRGTQETQYF | TGTGCCAGTACCTTAGTGAGGGGGACCCAAGAGACCCAGTACTTC
. | . | TRBJ2-1 | TRBV11-3 | CASSGGGIYNKQSF | TGTGCCAGCAGCGGGGGCGGCATCTACAATAAGCAGTCCTTC
TRBD2 | few | TRBJ2-1 | TRBV5-1 | CASSLGLASEQFF | TGCGCCAGCAGCTTGGGACTAGCCAGTGAGCAGTTCTTC
TRBD1 | once | TRBJ1-5 | TRBV28 | CAIARRDRGPRPQHF | TGTGCCATCGCAAGACGGGACAGGGGACCAAGGCCCCAGCATTTT
TRBD2 | few | TRBJ2-7 | TRBV4-3 | CASSPDRAGGYEQYF | TGCGCCAGCAGCCCCGATCGAGCGGGAGGCTACGAGCAGTACTTC
. | . | TRBJ2-2 | TRBV24-1 | CATSLGTNTGDLFF | TGTGCCACCAGTTTGGGGACGAACACCGGGGACCTGTTTTTT
TRBD2 | . | TRBJ2-1 | TRBV12-3/TRBV12-4 | CASNPSGTSGLKQFF | TGTGCCAGCAACCCGTCCGGGACTAGCGGACTTAAGCAGTTCTTC
. | many | TRBJ2-3 | TRBV29-1 | CSVASRTDTQYF | TGCAGCGTTGCTAGCAGGACAGATACGCAGTATTTT
. | once | TRBJ2-7 | TRBV6-6 | CASTQPTPYEHYF | TGTGCCAGCACCCAACCCACCCCATACGAGCACTACTTC
. | . | TRBJ1-2 | TRBV13 | CASSHRGGHGYGYTF | TGTGCCAGCAGCCACCGTGGCGGACACGGCTATGGCTACACCTTC
. | . | TRBJ1-3 | TRBV4-1 | CASSHPTSLGRNTIYF | TGCGCCAGCAGCCACCCGACGTCCCTGGGAAGAAACACCATATATTTT
TRBD1 | . | TRBJ1-5 | TRBV12-3/TRBV12-4 | CASSRTGDAGPQHF | TGTGCCAGCAGTCGGACAGGGGACGCCGGGCCCCAGCATTTT
TRBD2 | . | TRBJ2-2 | TRBV29-1 | CNTGGRDTGELFF | TGCAATACCGGGGGGAGGGACACCGGGGAGCTGTTTTTT
. | . | TRBJ2-3 | TRBV5-1 | CASSFAGGTDTQYF | TGCGCCAGCAGCTTCGCCGGAGGCACAGATACGCAGTATTTT
. | . | TRBJ2-1 | TRBV12-3/TRBV12-4 | CASSLGPHSYNEQFF | TGTGCCAGCAGTTTGGGGCCTCACTCCTACAATGAGCAGTTCTTC
TRBD1 | many | TRBJ2-7 | TRBV29-1 | CSVVTAGGYEQYF | TGCAGCGTTGTAACGGCAGGGGGCTACGAGCAGTACTTC
. | . | TRBJ2-1 | TRBV11-3 | CARSRVRVEYNEQFF | TGTGCCCGCAGCCGGGTCAGGGTGGAGTACAATGAGCAGTTCTTC
. | few | TRBJ1-3 | TRBV28 | CASSFHGNTIYF | TGTGCCAGCAGTTTTCATGGAAACACCATATATTTT
. | . | TRBJ2-4 | TRBV4-1 | CASSQEPDVAKNIQYF | TGCGCCAGCAGCCAAGAGCCAGACGTAGCCAAAAACATTCAATACTTC
. | few | TRBJ1-2 | TRBV12-3/TRBV12-4 | CASTSSSSAGYTF | TGTGCCAGCACGAGCTCAAGCTCGGCGGGCTACACCTTC
TRBD2 | . | TRBJ2-2 | TRBV6-8 | CTSGMGLPERNTGELFF | TGTACCAGCGGAATGGGACTACCGGAAAGGAACACCGGGGAGCTGTTTTTT
TRBD2 | . | TRBJ2-3 | TRBV14 | CASSQEVSGRWTDTRYF | TGTGCCAGCAGCCAAGAAGTAAGCGGGAGGTGGACAGATACGCGGTATTTT
. | many | TRBJ1-1 | TRBV11-2 | CASSRPGQKREAFF | TGTGCCAGCAGCAGACCGGGACAAAAACGGGAAGCTTTCTTT
. | few | TRBJ1-2 | TRBV29-1 | CSVRGQWSSGYTF | TGCAGCGTGCGAGGACAGTGGTCGAGTGGCTACACCTTC
. | few | TRBJ1-1 | TRBV6-2/TRBV6-3 | CASSYRQGREAFF | TGTGCCAGCAGTTACCGTCAGGGGCGCGAAGCTTTCTTT
TRBD1 | . | TRBJ1-1 | TRBV12-3/TRBV12-4 | CASISRTGNTGALF | TGTGCCAGCATTTCCCGGACAGGGAACACTGGAGCTCTCTTT
. | few | TRBJ2-1 | TRBV6-1 | CASTSAYSGKSEQFF | TGTGCCAGCACCTCCGCTTATTCGGGGAAGAGTGAGCAGTTCTTC
. | once | TRBJ2-7 | TRBV29-1 | CSALGGEKAYEQHF | TGCAGCGCCCTGGGGGGCGAGAAGGCCTACGAGCAGCACTTC
. | few | TRBJ1-1 | TRBV6-1 | CASSPQIEAGDTEAFF | TGTGCCAGCAGCCCCCAAATAGAGGCAGGGGACACTGAAGCTTTCTTT
. | . | TRBJ1-2 | TRBV28 | CASRDSTGGYGYTF | TGTGCCAGCAGAGATTCGACAGGTGGCTATGGCTACACCTTC
. | many | TRBJ1-2 | TRBV12-3/TRBV12-4 | CASSLGDTPNYGYTF | TGTGCCAGCAGTTTAGGTGACACACCTAACTATGGCTACACCTTC
. | . | TRBJ1-5 | TRBV7-8 | CASSRSGGDWSNQPQLF | TGTGCCAGCAGCCGCTCTGGGGGCGATTGGTCTAATCAGCCCCAGCTTTTT
TRBD1 | . | TRBJ2-7 | TRBV11-1 | CTRSFTGQGKYEQYF | TGTACCAGGAGCTTTACGGGACAGGGGAAATACGAGCAGTACTTC
. | many | TRBJ2-2 | TRBV29-1 | CSVQAGSGELFF | TGCAGCGTTCAGGCGGGGTCCGGGGAGCTGTTTTTT
TRBD2 | once | TRBJ2-7 | TRBV11-2 | CTSSTSGYGQYF | TGTACCAGCAGTACTAGCGGCTACGGGCAGTACTTC
. | . | TRBJ2-7 | TRBV11-2 | CASSNREFVYEQYF | TGTGCCAGCAGCAATAGAGAGTTCGTCTACGAGCAGTACTTC
TRBD1 | . | TRBJ2-6 | TRBV28 | CASRLTGQGAQGANVLTF | TGTGCCAGCAGGTTAACGGGACAGGGGGCGCAGGGGGCCAACGTCCTGACTTTC
. | . | TRBJ2-3 | TRBV5-4 | CASSLPGDRTDTQYF | TGTGCCAGCAGCTTGCCTGGGGACCGCACAGATACGCAGTATTTT
. | few | TRBJ1-1 | TRBV29-1 | CSAGGGLNTEAFF | TGCAGCGCGGGAGGGGGGCTGAACACTGAAGCTTTCTTT